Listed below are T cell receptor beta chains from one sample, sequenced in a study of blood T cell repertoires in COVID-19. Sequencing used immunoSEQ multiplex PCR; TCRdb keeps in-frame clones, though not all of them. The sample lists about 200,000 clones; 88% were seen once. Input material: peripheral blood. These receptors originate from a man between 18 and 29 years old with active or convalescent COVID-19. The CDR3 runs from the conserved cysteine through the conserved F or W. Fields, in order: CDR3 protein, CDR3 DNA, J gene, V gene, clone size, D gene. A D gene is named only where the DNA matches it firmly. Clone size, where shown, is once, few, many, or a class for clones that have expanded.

cdr3_aa: CAIVEERGNTEAFF
cdr3_nt: TGTGCCATCGTAGAGGAAAGGGGGAACACTGAAGCTTTCTTT
j_call: TRBJ1-1
v_call: TRBV10-3
clone_size: -
d_call: -

cdr3_aa: CASSSDRDTNTGELFF
cdr3_nt: TGTGCCAGCAGCTCCGACCGGGACACGAACACCGGGGAGCTGTTTTTT
j_call: TRBJ2-2
v_call: TRBV7-8
clone_size: -
d_call: -

cdr3_aa: CASSQVGEGVQPQHF
cdr3_nt: TGTGCCAGCAGCCAAGTCGGGGAGGGGGTTCAGCCCCAGCATTTT
j_call: TRBJ1-5
v_call: TRBV3-1/TRBV3-2
clone_size: -
d_call: -

cdr3_aa: CASSYAGTGAHQPQHF
cdr3_nt: TGTGCCAGCAGTTACGCGGGGACAGGCGCTCATCAGCCCCAGCATTTT
j_call: TRBJ1-5
v_call: TRBV6-6
clone_size: few
d_call: TRBD1

cdr3_aa: CASSQNGQPSPGELFF
cdr3_nt: TGTGCCAGCTCCCAAAACGGACAGCCTAGTCCCGGGGAGCTGTTTTTT
j_call: TRBJ2-2
v_call: TRBV18
clone_size: many
d_call: -

cdr3_aa: CASSLAARGSGNTIYF
cdr3_nt: TGTGCCAGCAGCTTAGCGGCCAGGGGCTCTGGAAACACCATATATTTT
j_call: TRBJ1-3
v_call: TRBV11-2
clone_size: -
d_call: -

cdr3_aa: CASSQGPDEAFF
cdr3_nt: TGTGCCAGCAGCCAAGGCCCAGATGAAGCTTTCTTT
j_call: TRBJ1-1
v_call: TRBV3-1/TRBV3-2
clone_size: once
d_call: -

cdr3_aa: CATRGATEAFF
cdr3_nt: TGTGCCACCCGGGGGGCCACTGAAGCTTTCTTT
j_call: TRBJ1-1
v_call: TRBV28
clone_size: once
d_call: -

cdr3_aa: CASSQHPASGRTDTQYF
cdr3_nt: TGTGCCAGCAGCCAACATCCGGCGAGCGGAAGGACAGATACGCAGTATTTT
j_call: TRBJ2-3
v_call: TRBV14
clone_size: -
d_call: -

cdr3_aa: CASSDRWATEAFF
cdr3_nt: TGTGCCAGCAGTGATCGTTGGGCCACTGAAGCTTTCTTT
j_call: TRBJ1-1
v_call: TRBV6-1
clone_size: -
d_call: -

cdr3_aa: CASSDANSGQGLARNYEQYF
cdr3_nt: TGTGCCAGCAGTGACGCTAATTCTGGTCAGGGACTAGCGAGAAACTACGAGCAGTACTTC
j_call: TRBJ2-7
v_call: TRBV6-4
clone_size: once
d_call: TRBD2

cdr3_aa: CASSSGYNSPLHF
cdr3_nt: TGTGCCAGCAGTTCGGGATATAATTCACCCCTCCACTTT
j_call: TRBJ1-6
v_call: TRBV12-3/TRBV12-4
clone_size: -
d_call: -

cdr3_aa: CASSPSRRGVVSQPQHF
cdr3_nt: TGTGCCAGCTCACCCTCGCGTCGGGGGGTGGTCAGTCAGCCCCAGCATTTT
j_call: TRBJ1-5
v_call: TRBV18
clone_size: -
d_call: -

cdr3_aa: CASSQDLGGFETQYF
cdr3_nt: TGCGCCAGCAGCCAAGATCTAGGGGGTTTCGAGACCCAGTACTTC
j_call: TRBJ2-5
v_call: TRBV4-3
clone_size: -
d_call: -

cdr3_aa: CASSEWSGYTF
cdr3_nt: TGTGCCAGCAGTGAATGGAGTGGCTACACCTTC
j_call: TRBJ1-2
v_call: TRBV6-1
clone_size: -
d_call: -

cdr3_aa: CASRSGGAEAFF
cdr3_nt: TGTGCCAGCAGGAGTGGAGGCGCTGAAGCTTTCTTT
j_call: TRBJ1-1
v_call: TRBV6-5
clone_size: -
d_call: -

cdr3_aa: CASSSPGQGVGYTF
cdr3_nt: TGCGCCAGCAGCTCTCCGGGACAGGGGGTCGGCTACACCTTC
j_call: TRBJ1-2
v_call: TRBV5-1
clone_size: -
d_call: TRBD1

cdr3_aa: CASSVQGMNTEAFF
cdr3_nt: TGTGCCAGCAGCGTACAGGGTATGAACACTGAAGCTTTCTTT
j_call: TRBJ1-1
v_call: TRBV7-2
clone_size: -
d_call: -

cdr3_aa: CAIRGTGATNEKLFF
cdr3_nt: TGTGCCATCAGAGGGACAGGGGCGACTAATGAAAAACTGTTTTTT
j_call: TRBJ1-4
v_call: TRBV10-3
clone_size: -
d_call: TRBD1

cdr3_aa: CASSFRGSGSRNEQFF
cdr3_nt: TGTGCCAGCAGCTTTAGAGGTAGCGGGAGTAGAAATGAGCAGTTCTTC
j_call: TRBJ2-1
v_call: TRBV11-2
clone_size: -
d_call: TRBD2

cdr3_aa: CAVSDREAYGYTF
cdr3_nt: TGTGCCGTTTCGGACAGGGAGGCCTATGGCTACACCTTC
j_call: TRBJ1-2
v_call: TRBV7-9
clone_size: -
d_call: TRBD1

cdr3_aa: CASSLSRGELFF
cdr3_nt: TGTGCCAGCAGCTTGTCACGCGGAGAACTGTTTTTT
j_call: TRBJ1-4
v_call: TRBV5-6
clone_size: -
d_call: -

cdr3_aa: CASSLSGLADTQYF
cdr3_nt: TGTGCCAGCAGTTTATCAGGGTTGGCCGATACGCAGTATTTT
j_call: TRBJ2-3
v_call: TRBV28
clone_size: -
d_call: -

cdr3_aa: CASSLRRNTEAFF
cdr3_nt: TGTGCCAGCAGTTTACGCAGGAACACTGAAGCTTTCTTT
j_call: TRBJ1-1
v_call: TRBV12-3/TRBV12-4
clone_size: -
d_call: -

cdr3_aa: CASIISGWIRGNYGYTF
cdr3_nt: TGTGCCAGCATCATATCTGGGTGGATCAGGGGGAACTATGGCTACACCTTC
j_call: TRBJ1-2
v_call: TRBV28
clone_size: -
d_call: TRBD1

cdr3_aa: CASSLDTVSEKLFF
cdr3_nt: TGTGCCAGCAGCTTGGATACAGTATCGGAAAAACTGTTTTTT
j_call: TRBJ1-4
v_call: TRBV5-4
clone_size: -
d_call: -

cdr3_aa: CASSPKQENYGYTF
cdr3_nt: TGTGCCAGCAGTCCCAAACAGGAGAACTATGGCTACACCTTC
j_call: TRBJ1-2
v_call: TRBV6-7
clone_size: once
d_call: -

cdr3_aa: CASSQRSSGRGSTGELFF
cdr3_nt: TGTGCCAGCAGCCAAAGGTCTAGCGGGAGGGGGAGCACCGGGGAGCTGTTTTTT
j_call: TRBJ2-2
v_call: TRBV3-1/TRBV3-2
clone_size: -
d_call: TRBD2

cdr3_aa: CASSARLAGPILSGELFF
cdr3_nt: TGTGCCAGCAGCGCCAGACTAGCGGGTCCTATATTGTCCGGGGAGCTGTTTTTT
j_call: TRBJ2-2
v_call: TRBV7-8
clone_size: -
d_call: TRBD2

cdr3_aa: CASSPQPLTSGRGNTQYF
cdr3_nt: TGTGCCAGCAGCCCTCAGCCCCTCACTAGCGGGAGGGGAAATACGCAGTATTTT
j_call: TRBJ2-3
v_call: TRBV21-1
clone_size: -
d_call: -

cdr3_aa: CASSAQGFQPQHF
cdr3_nt: TGTGCCAGCAGCGCACAGGGCTTTCAGCCCCAGCATTTT
j_call: TRBJ1-5
v_call: TRBV6-5
clone_size: -
d_call: -

cdr3_aa: CASSGLAGSGGEQFF
cdr3_nt: TGTGCCAGCAGTGGACTAGCGGGGAGCGGTGGTGAGCAGTTCTTC
j_call: TRBJ2-1
v_call: TRBV2
clone_size: -
d_call: TRBD2

cdr3_aa: CASSLSSGDTYEQYF
cdr3_nt: TGTGCCAGCAGCTTATCTAGCGGGGATACCTACGAGCAGTACTTC
j_call: TRBJ2-7
v_call: TRBV7-9
clone_size: -
d_call: TRBD2

cdr3_aa: CASSDRDRGKLFF
cdr3_nt: TGTGCCAGCAGTGACAGGGACAGGGGAAAACTGTTTTTT
j_call: TRBJ1-4
v_call: TRBV6-1
clone_size: few
d_call: TRBD1

cdr3_aa: CASSPGSRNTEAFF
cdr3_nt: TGTGCCAGCAGCCCCGGGTCAAGGAACACTGAAGCTTTCTTT
j_call: TRBJ1-1
v_call: TRBV11-1
clone_size: -
d_call: -

cdr3_aa: CASSRGINTEAFF
cdr3_nt: TGTGCCAGCAGTAGGGGTATAAACACTGAAGCTTTCTTT
j_call: TRBJ1-1
v_call: TRBV6-5
clone_size: -
d_call: -

cdr3_aa: CASSGGGQETQYF
cdr3_nt: TGTGCCAGTAGTGGCGGGGGCCAAGAGACCCAGTACTTC
j_call: TRBJ2-5
v_call: TRBV19
clone_size: -
d_call: TRBD2

cdr3_aa: CASSLALSGFSTSYEQYF
cdr3_nt: TGTGCCAGCAGCTTGGCCTTGAGCGGCTTCTCTACGTCATACGAGCAGTACTTC
j_call: TRBJ2-7
v_call: TRBV5-5
clone_size: -
d_call: -

cdr3_aa: CASSLQPNTEAFF
cdr3_nt: TGTGCCAGCAGCTTACAACCGAACACTGAAGCTTTCTTT
j_call: TRBJ1-1
v_call: TRBV6-5
clone_size: -
d_call: -

cdr3_aa: CASSPGWRGRDYNEQFF
cdr3_nt: TGTGCCAGTAGTCCCGGGTGGCGCGGGAGGGACTACAATGAGCAGTTCTTC
j_call: TRBJ2-1
v_call: TRBV19
clone_size: -
d_call: TRBD2

cdr3_aa: CASSARDRATEAFF
cdr3_nt: TGTGCCAGCAGCGCCCGGGACAGGGCTACTGAAGCTTTCTTT
j_call: TRBJ1-1
v_call: TRBV9
clone_size: -
d_call: TRBD1

cdr3_aa: CASSPLGSLVSNEQFF
cdr3_nt: TGTGCCAGCAGTCCTCTAGGTTCCCTCGTCTCCAATGAGCAGTTCTTC
j_call: TRBJ2-1
v_call: TRBV9
clone_size: -
d_call: -

cdr3_aa: CASSTGQADQPQHF
cdr3_nt: TGTGCCAGCAGCACAGGACAGGCTGATCAGCCCCAGCATTTT
j_call: TRBJ1-5
v_call: TRBV9
clone_size: -
d_call: TRBD1

cdr3_aa: CASSSGTRVNQPQHF
cdr3_nt: TGTGCCAGCAGCTCCGGGACTAGGGTAAATCAGCCCCAGCATTTT
j_call: TRBJ1-5
v_call: TRBV6-5
clone_size: -
d_call: -

cdr3_aa: CASRGGAGYTF
cdr3_nt: TGTGCCAGTAGGGGAGGGGCTGGCTACACCTTC
j_call: TRBJ1-2
v_call: TRBV19
clone_size: -
d_call: -

cdr3_aa: CASSFNSPRDYGYTF
cdr3_nt: TGTGCCAGCAGCTTCAATTCGCCCAGGGACTATGGCTACACCTTC
j_call: TRBJ1-2
v_call: TRBV5-4
clone_size: -
d_call: -

cdr3_aa: CASSQDPLLSYGYTF
cdr3_nt: TGTGCCAGCAGCCAAGACCCCCTCCTGTCCTATGGCTACACCTTC
j_call: TRBJ1-2
v_call: TRBV4-2
clone_size: -
d_call: -

cdr3_aa: CASSYSISRGVRGNEQFF
cdr3_nt: TGTGCCAGCAGTTACTCGATTAGTAGGGGAGTCAGGGGCAATGAGCAGTTCTTC
j_call: TRBJ2-1
v_call: TRBV6-2/TRBV6-3
clone_size: -
d_call: -

cdr3_aa: CASGPAGQNTGELFF
cdr3_nt: TGCGCCAGCGGACCTGCGGGGCAGAACACCGGGGAGCTGTTTTTT
j_call: TRBJ2-2
v_call: TRBV10-1
clone_size: -
d_call: -

cdr3_aa: CATKGGSGNEKLFF
cdr3_nt: TGTGCCACCAAGGGCGGATCGGGGAATGAAAAACTGTTTTTT
j_call: TRBJ1-4
v_call: TRBV2
clone_size: -
d_call: -

cdr3_aa: CASSPETLKKVATNEKLFF
cdr3_nt: TGTGCCAGCTCACCAGAGACACTTAAAAAGGTTGCAACTAATGAAAAACTGTTTTTT
j_call: TRBJ1-4
v_call: TRBV18
clone_size: -
d_call: -

cdr3_aa: CASSRRAGEYNYGYTF
cdr3_nt: TGTGCCAGCAGCCGAAGGGCAGGGGAGTATAACTATGGCTACACCTTC
j_call: TRBJ1-2
v_call: TRBV2
clone_size: -
d_call: -

cdr3_aa: CASSLDRGIGGYTF
cdr3_nt: TGTGCCAGCAGTTTGGACAGGGGGATCGGTGGCTACACCTTC
j_call: TRBJ1-2
v_call: TRBV27
clone_size: -
d_call: TRBD1

cdr3_aa: CASTFGGRQETQYF
cdr3_nt: TGTGCCAGCACCTTTGGGGGCCGGCAAGAGACCCAGTACTTC
j_call: TRBJ2-5
v_call: TRBV6-5
clone_size: -
d_call: -

cdr3_aa: CASSSGLAGADTQYF
cdr3_nt: TGTGCCAGCAGCTCTGGACTAGCGGGAGCAGATACGCAGTATTTT
j_call: TRBJ2-3
v_call: TRBV5-6
clone_size: -
d_call: TRBD2

cdr3_aa: CASSPRTSGNHNEQFF
cdr3_nt: TGTGCCAGCAGCCCCAGGACTAGCGGGAATCACAATGAGCAGTTCTTC
j_call: TRBJ2-1
v_call: TRBV5-4
clone_size: -
d_call: TRBD2

cdr3_aa: CASSTRQATNEKLFF
cdr3_nt: TGTGCCAGTAGTACCAGACAGGCAACTAATGAAAAACTGTTTTTT
j_call: TRBJ1-4
v_call: TRBV19
clone_size: -
d_call: -